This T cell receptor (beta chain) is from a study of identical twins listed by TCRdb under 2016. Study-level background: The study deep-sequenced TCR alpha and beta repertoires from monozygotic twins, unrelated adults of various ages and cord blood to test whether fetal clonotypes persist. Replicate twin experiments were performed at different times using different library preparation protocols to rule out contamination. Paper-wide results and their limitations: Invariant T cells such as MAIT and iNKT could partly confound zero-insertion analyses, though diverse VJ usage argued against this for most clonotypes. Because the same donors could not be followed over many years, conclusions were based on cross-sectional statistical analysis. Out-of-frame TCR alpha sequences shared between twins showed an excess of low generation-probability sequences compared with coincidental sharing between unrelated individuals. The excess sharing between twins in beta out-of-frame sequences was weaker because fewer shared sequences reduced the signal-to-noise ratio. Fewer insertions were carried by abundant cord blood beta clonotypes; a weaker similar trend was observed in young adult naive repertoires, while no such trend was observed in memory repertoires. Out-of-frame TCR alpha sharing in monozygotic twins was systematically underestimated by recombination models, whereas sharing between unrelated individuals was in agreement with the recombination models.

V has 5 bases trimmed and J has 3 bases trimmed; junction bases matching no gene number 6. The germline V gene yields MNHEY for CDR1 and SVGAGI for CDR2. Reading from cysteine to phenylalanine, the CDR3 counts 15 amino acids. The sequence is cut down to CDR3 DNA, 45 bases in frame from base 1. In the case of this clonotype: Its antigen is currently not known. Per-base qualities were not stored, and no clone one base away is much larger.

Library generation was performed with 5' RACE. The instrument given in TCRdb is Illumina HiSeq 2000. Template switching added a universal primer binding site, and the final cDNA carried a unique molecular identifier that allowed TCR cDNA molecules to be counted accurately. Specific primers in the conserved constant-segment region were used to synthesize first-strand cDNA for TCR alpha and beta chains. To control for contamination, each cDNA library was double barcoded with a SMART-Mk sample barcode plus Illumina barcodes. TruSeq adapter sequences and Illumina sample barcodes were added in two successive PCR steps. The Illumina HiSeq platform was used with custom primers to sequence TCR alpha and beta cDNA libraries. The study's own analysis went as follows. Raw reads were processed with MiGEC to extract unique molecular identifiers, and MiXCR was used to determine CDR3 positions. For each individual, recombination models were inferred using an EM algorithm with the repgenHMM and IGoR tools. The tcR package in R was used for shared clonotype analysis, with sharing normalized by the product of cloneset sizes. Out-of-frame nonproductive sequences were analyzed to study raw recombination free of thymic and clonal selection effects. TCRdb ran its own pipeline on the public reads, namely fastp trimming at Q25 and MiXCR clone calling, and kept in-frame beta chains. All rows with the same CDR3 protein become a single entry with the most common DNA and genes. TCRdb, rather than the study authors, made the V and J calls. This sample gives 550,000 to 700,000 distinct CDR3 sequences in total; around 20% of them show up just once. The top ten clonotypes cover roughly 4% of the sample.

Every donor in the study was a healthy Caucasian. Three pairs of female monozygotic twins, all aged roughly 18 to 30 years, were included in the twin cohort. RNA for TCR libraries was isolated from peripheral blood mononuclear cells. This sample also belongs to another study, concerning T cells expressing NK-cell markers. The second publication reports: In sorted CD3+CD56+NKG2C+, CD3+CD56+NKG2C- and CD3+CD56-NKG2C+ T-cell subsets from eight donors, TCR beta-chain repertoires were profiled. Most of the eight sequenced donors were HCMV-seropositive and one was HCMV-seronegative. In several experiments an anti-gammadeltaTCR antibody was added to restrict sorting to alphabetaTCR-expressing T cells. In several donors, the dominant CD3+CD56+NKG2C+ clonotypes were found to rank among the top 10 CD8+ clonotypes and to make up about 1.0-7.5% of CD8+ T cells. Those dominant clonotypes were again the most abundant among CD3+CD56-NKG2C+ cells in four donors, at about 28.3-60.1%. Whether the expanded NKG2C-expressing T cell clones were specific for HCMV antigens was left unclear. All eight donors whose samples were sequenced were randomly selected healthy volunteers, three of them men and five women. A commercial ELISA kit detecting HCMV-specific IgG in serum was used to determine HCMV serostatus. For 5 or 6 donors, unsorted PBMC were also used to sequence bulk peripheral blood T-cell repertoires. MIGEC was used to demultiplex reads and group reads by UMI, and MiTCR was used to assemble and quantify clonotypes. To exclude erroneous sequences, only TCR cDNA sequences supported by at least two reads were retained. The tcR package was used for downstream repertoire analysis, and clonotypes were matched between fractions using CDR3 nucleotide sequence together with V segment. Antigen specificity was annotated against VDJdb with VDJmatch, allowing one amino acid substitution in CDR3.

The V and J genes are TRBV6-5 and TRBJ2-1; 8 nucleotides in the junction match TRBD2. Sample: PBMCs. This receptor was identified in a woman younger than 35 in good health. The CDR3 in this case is CASSPSTSDYNEQFF. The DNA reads TGTGCCAGCAGTCCCTCGACTAGCGACTACAATGAGCAGTTCTTC.